This T cell receptor (beta chain) originates from a study of regulatory T cells in long-lasting Graves disease. Regarding time point: persistent/refractory GD, antithyroid drugs over 5 years with positive TRAb. RNA isolated from PBMCs was used to make the TCR library. This clonotype occurred a few times. The germline gives CDR1 SGDLS, CDR2 YYNGEE. V dropped 3 bases and J dropped 6 bases, with 15 bases sitting between them. CDR3 size: 14 residues. Building the TCR beta libraries relied on iRepertoire HTBI primers, and CDR3 regions underwent Arm-PCR. MiXCR, applied by TCRdb to the multiplex PCR reads, yields one record per CDR3 protein. The sample contains over 250,000 distinct CDR3 sequences, 22% of which appear only once.

Sequenced material: peripheral blood mononuclear cells (PBMCs), taken when the disease was refractory, from a patient treated with antithyroid drugs. This chain uses TRBV9 with TRBJ2-5; D is possibly TRBD1 (6 bases). This clonotype originated in a female donor with Graves disease. For the CDR3, the DNA is TGTGCCAGCAGCGCAGACCTCGGGACAAAGACCCAGTACTTC. It specifies CASSADLGTKTQYF.